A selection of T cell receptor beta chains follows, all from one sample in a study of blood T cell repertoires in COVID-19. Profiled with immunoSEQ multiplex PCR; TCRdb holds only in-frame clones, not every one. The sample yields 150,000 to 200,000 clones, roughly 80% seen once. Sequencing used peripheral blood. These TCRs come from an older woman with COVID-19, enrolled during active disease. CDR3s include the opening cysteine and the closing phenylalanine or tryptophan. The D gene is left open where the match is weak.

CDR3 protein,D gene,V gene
CASSNRTGLREKLFF,-,TRBV5-1
CASSFSGSRADTQYF,TRBD2,TRBV28
CASSLGGHEQFF,-,TRBV7-3
CASSLGGGRNVDTQYF,TRBD2,TRBV5-1
CASSPRTGGSEKLFF,TRBD1,TRBV3-1/TRBV3-2
CASSIWTGAINIQYF,TRBD1,TRBV28
CASSVDSNQETQYF,-,TRBV3-1/TRBV3-2
CASRGGLYEQYF,TRBD2,TRBV28
CASSLFSQTGFNQPQHF,-,TRBV28
CASSHSSRERGGRNEQFF,TRBD2,TRBV4-2
CASSQDSAYSNQPQHF,-,TRBV3-1/TRBV3-2
CASSPMANSPLHF,-,TRBV4-3
CASSDSGDPLDEQFF,-,TRBV5-8
CASSPRDSGTGELFF,-,TRBV5-1
CASSDRGWTTEAFF,-,TRBV2
CASSQQGGNQPQHF,TRBD1,TRBV27
CASSQELRLEGLGEQYF,-,TRBV4-2
CAGSPSGSYNEQFF,-,TRBV10-3
CASRTGPNGNTIYF,-,TRBV6-5
CASSPSGSVADTQYF,TRBD2,TRBV11-2
CASSQGQGADYGYTF,TRBD1,TRBV7-2
CASTLGGLAGGSEQFF,TRBD2,TRBV5-1
CSASLGTGGYQPQHF,TRBD1,TRBV20-1
CASSIDSGGPETQYF,TRBD2,TRBV19
CASSYARERGYTF,-,TRBV6-5
CASSPGRAPYEQYF,-,TRBV18
CASNPSSGNLETQYF,TRBD2,TRBV3-1/TRBV3-2
CASSLALRSNTGELFF,-,TRBV7-2
CASRVTGLRHYGYTF,-,TRBV28
CASRTGGKQPQHF,TRBD1,TRBV6-5
CASSFPAGGLTDTQYF,TRBD2,TRBV5-4
CASSLVFLGAGDPGNTIYF,-,TRBV11-2
CASTPGQTNSPLHF,TRBD1,TRBV6-6
CASSLVDRFTDTQYF,-,TRBV7-9
CASSPGTGAVETQYF,TRBD1,TRBV9
CASSERGVREKLFF,-,TRBV10-2
CASSSGLAGRETQYF,TRBD2,TRBV7-9
CASRIGTLNTGELFF,-,TRBV27
CASSLVGGTYGYTF,-,TRBV27
CAISAGTGRATNEKLFF,TRBD1,TRBV10-3
CASSLTGGQTQYF,TRBD2,TRBV7-9
CASSLVGGRGVEKLFF,-,TRBV11-2
CASSLSRWDTIYF,-,TRBV7-9
CASSSRRGANPDSPLHF,-,TRBV28
CASSFRGLATQYF,TRBD2,TRBV28
CASSRDIRQPQHF,-,TRBV19
CASRQEPGLAYEQYF,TRBD2,TRBV4-1
CASSESGFTTNEKLFF,-,TRBV7-9
CASSAPGLSSVELFF,TRBD2,TRBV2
CASSEAGGQGSDTQYF,TRBD1,TRBV6-1
CASSEGRIVYQPQHF,-,TRBV6-1
CASNLQANEKLFF,-,TRBV6-5
CSVYEETQYF,-,TRBV29-1